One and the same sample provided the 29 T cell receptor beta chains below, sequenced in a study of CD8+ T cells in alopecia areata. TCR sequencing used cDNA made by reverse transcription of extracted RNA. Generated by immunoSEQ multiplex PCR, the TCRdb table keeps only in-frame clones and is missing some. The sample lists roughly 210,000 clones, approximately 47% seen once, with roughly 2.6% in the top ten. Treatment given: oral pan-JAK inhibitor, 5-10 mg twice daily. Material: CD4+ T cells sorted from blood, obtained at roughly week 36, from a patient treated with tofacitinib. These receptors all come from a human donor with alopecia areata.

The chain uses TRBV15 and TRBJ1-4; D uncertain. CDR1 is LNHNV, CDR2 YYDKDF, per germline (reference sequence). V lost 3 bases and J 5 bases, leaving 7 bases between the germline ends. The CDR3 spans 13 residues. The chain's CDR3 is CATSRDLNEKLFF. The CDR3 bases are TGTGCCACCAGCAGGGACCTAAATGAAAAACTGTTTTTT.

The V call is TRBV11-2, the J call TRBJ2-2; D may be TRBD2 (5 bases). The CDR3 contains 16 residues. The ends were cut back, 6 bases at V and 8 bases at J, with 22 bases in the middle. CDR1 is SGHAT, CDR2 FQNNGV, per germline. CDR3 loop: CASRNGPSRVMGELFF. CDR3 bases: TGTGCCAGCAGGAACGGGCCTAGCCGTGTAATGGGGGAGCTGTTTTTT.

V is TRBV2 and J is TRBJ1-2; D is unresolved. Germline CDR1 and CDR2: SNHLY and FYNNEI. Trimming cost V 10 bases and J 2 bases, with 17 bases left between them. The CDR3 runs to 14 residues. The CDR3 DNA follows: TGTGCCACCGATCGGCGGGTAGGGAACTATGGCTACACCTTC. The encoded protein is CATDRRVGNYGYTF.

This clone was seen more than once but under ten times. This CDR3 reads CASSEGQTYGYTF. CDR3 sequence (DNA): TGTGCCAGCAGCGAGGGACAGACCTATGGCTACACCTTC. V gene TRBV9 combines with J gene TRBJ1-2; 7 bases match TRBD1. V was pared by 3 bases and J by 4 bases, with 3 bases of the junction left unmatched. Looked up from germline, CDR1 is SGDLS and CDR2 is YYNGEE. CDR3 length: 13 residues. Supplemented by reference TRBV9 and TRBJ1-2, the full variable domain reads DSGVTQTPKHLITATGQRVTLRCSPRSGDLSVYWYQQSLDQGLQFLIQYYNGEERAKGNILERFSAQQFPDLHSELNLSSLELGDSALYFCASSEGQTYGYTFGSGTRLTVV.

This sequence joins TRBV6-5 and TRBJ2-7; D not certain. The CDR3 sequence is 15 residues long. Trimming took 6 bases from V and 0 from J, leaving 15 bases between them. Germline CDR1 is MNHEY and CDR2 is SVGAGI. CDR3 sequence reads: CASRRVGLDSYEQYF. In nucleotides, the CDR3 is TGTGCCAGCAGGCGAGTAGGGCTGGACTCCTACGAGCAGTACTTC.

The CDR3 sequence: CATGTGGTDTQYF. The DNA of the CDR3 is TGTGCCACCGGGACAGGGGGAACAGATACGCAGTATTTT. The chain joins TRBV15 to TRBJ2-3, with TRBD1 matching over 11 bases. Trimming at V came to 8 bases and at J to 3 bases, leaving 1 base not matched to a gene. The CDR3 length is 13 residues. Per the germline V gene, CDR1 is LNHNV and CDR2 is YYDKDF (reference sequence).

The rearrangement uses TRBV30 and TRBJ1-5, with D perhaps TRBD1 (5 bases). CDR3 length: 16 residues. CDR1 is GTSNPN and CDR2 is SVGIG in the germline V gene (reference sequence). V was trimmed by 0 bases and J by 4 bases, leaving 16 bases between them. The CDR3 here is CAWSVLSQGPNQPQHF. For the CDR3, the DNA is TGTGCCTGGAGTGTATTATCCCAGGGCCCAAATCAGCCCCAGCATTTT. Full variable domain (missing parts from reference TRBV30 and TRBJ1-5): SQTIHQWPATLVQPVGSPLSLECTVEGTSNPNLYWYRQAAGRGLQLLFYSVGIGQISSEVPQNLSASRPQDRQFILSSKKLLLSDSGFYLCAWSVLSQGPNQPQHFGDGTRLSIL.

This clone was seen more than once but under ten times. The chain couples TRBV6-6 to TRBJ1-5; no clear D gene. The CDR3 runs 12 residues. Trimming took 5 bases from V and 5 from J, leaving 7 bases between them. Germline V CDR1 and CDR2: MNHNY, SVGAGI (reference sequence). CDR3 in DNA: TGTGCCAGCAGTGCTCAGTATCAGCCCCAGCATTTT. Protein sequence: CASSAQYQPQHF.

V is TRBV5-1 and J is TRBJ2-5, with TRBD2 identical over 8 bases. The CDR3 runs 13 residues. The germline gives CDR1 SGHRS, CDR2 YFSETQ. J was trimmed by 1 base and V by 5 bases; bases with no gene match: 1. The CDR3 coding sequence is TGCGCCAGCAGAACTAGCGGCCAAGAGACCCAGTACTTC. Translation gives CASRTSGQETQYF.

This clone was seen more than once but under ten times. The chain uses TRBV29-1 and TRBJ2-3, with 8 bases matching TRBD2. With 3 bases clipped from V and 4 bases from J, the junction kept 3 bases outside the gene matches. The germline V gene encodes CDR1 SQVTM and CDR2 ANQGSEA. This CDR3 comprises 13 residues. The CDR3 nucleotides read TGCAGCGTTGACGGGCGGGAGGCAGATACGCAGTATTTT. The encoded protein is CSVDGREADTQYF.

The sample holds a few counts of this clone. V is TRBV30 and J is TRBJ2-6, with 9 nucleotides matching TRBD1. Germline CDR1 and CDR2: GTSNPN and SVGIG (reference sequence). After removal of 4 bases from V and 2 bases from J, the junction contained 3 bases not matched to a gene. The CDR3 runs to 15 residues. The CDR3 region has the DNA TGTGCCTGGATTGGGGACAGGGCTGGGGCCAACGTCCTGACTTTC. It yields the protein CAWIGDRAGANVLTF.

CDR3 DNA sequence: TGTGCCAGCAGCTTGCCCCCTGTAGATACGCAGTATTTT. As protein: CASSLPPVDTQYF. The chain joins TRBV5-4 to TRBJ2-3; D gene uncertain. From germline, CDR1 is SGHNT and CDR2 YYREEE (reference sequence). V gave up 1 base and J gave up 5 bases, with 8 bases separating them. The CDR3 runs 13 residues.

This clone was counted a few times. In nucleotides, the CDR3 is TGCAGCCTGACGGGGAGGCTGACGGAGACCCAGTACTTC. Protein: CSLTGRLTETQYF. This chain links TRBV29-1 with TRBJ2-5; the D gene is possibly TRBD2 (6 bases). Trimming took 8 bases from V and 5 from J, leaving 18 bases between them. This CDR3 has 13 residues. Germline V gene lookup returns CDR1 SQVTM and CDR2 ANQGSEA.

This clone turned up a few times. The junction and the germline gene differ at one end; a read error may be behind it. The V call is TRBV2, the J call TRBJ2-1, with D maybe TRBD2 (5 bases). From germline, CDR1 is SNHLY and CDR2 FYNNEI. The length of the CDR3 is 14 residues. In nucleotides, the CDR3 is TGTGCCAGCAGGGAAGGAGGCTCCTACAATGAGCAGTTCTTC. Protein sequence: CASREGGSYNEQFF.

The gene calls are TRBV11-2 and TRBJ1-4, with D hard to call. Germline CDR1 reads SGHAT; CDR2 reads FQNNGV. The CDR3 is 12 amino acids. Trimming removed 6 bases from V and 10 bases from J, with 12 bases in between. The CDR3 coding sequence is TGTGCCAGCAGTCCCTCTTCGGGAAAACTGTTTTTT. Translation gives CASSPSSGKLFF. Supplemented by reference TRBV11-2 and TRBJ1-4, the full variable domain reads EAGVAQSPRYKIIEKRQSVAFWCNPISGHATLYWYQQILGQGPKLLIQFQNNGVVDDSQLPKDRFSAERLKGVDSTLKIQPAKLEDSAVYLCASSPSSGKLFFGSGTQLSVL.

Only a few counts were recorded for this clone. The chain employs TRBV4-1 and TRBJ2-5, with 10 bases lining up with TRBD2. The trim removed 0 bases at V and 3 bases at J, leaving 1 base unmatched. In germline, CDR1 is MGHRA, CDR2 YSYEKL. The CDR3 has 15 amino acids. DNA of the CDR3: TGCGCCAGCAGCCAAGAGGGACTAGCGAAAGAGACCCAGTACTTC. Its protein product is CASSQEGLAKETQYF.

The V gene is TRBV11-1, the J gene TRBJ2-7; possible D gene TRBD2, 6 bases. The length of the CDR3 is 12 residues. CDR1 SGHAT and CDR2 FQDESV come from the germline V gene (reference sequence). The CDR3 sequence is CASGPSSYEQYF. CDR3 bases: TGTGCGAGCGGGCCAAGCTCCTACGAGCAGTACTTC.

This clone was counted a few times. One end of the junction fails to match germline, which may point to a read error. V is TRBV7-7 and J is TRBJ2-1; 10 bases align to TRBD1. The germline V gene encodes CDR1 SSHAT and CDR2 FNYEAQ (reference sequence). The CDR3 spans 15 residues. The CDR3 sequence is CASSPWDRGAGEQFF. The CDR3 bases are TGTGCTAGCAGCCCCTGGGACAGGGGAGCTGGTGAGCAGTTCTTC.

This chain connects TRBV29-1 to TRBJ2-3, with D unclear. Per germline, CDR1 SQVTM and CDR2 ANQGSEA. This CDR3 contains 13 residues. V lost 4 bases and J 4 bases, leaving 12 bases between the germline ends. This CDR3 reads CSVGRLVPDTQYF. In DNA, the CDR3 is TGCAGCGTTGGGCGGCTAGTCCCAGATACGCAGTATTTT.

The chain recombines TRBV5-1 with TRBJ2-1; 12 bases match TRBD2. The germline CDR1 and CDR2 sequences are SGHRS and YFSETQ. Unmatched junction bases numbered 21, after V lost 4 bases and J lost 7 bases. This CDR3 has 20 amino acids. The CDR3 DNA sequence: TGCGCCAGCAGCCCGACGTGGACTAGCGGGACCACAGCTTTTCGGAATGAGCAGTTCTTC. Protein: CASSPTWTSGTTAFRNEQFF.

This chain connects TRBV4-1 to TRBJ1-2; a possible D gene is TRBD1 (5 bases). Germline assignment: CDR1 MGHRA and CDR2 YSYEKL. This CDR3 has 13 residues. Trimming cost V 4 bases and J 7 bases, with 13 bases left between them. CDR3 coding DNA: TGCGCCAGCAGCCGCAGGGATTTGAGTGGCTACACCTTC. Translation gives CASSRRDLSGYTF.

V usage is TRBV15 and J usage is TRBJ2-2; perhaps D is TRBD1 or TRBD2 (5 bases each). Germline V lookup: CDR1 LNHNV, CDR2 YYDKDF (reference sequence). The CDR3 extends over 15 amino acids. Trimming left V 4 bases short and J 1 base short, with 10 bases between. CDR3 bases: TGTGCCACCAGCACGGGGACCGGGAACACCGGGGAGCTGTTTTTT. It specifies CATSTGTGNTGELFF.

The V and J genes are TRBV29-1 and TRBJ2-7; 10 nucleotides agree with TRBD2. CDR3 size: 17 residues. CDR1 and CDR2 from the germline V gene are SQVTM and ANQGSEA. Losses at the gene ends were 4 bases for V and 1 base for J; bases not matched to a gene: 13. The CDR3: CSVVHIGVAGGSYEQYF. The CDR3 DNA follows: TGCAGCGTTGTTCATATCGGGGTAGCGGGAGGTTCCTACGAGCAGTACTTC.

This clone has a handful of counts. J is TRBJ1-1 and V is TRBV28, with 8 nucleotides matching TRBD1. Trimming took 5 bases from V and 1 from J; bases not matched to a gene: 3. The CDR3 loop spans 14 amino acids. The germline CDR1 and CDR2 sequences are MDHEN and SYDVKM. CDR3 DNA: TGTGCCAGCAGTCGACAGGGGCAGAACACTGAAGCTTTCTTT. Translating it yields CASSRQGQNTEAFF.

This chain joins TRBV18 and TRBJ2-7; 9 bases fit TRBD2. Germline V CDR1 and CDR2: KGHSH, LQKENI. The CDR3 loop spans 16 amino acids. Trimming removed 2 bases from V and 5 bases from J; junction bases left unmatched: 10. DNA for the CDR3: TGTGCCAGCTCACCAAACCTTAGCGGGAGTGGCAACGAGCAGTACTTC. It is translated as CASSPNLSGSGNEQYF.

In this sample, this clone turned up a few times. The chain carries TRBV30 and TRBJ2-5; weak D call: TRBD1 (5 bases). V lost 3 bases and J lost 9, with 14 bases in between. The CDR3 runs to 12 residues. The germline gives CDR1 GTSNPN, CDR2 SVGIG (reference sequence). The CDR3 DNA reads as TGTGCCTGGAGCCCCCGACCACAGGCCCAGTACTTC. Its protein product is CAWSPRPQAQYF. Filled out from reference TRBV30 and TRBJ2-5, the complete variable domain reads SQTIHQWPATLVQPVGSPLSLECTVEGTSNPNLYWYRQAAGRGLQLLFYSVGIGQISSEVPQNLSASRPQDRQFILSSKKLLLSDSGFYLCAWSPRPQAQYFGPGTRLLVL.

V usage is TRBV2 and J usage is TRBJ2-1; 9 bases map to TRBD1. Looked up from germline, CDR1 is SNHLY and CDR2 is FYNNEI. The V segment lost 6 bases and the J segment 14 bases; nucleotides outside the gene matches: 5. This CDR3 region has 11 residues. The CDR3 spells CASRRTGEKFF. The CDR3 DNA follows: TGTGCCAGCAGGCGGACAGGGGAGAAGTTCTTC.

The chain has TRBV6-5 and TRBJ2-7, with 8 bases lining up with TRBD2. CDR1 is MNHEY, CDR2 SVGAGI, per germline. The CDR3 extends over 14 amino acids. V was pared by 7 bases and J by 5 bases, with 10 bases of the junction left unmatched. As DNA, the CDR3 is TGTGCCAGCACCCTCGCGGGGGGCATGAACGAGCAGTACTTC. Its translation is CASTLAGGMNEQYF.

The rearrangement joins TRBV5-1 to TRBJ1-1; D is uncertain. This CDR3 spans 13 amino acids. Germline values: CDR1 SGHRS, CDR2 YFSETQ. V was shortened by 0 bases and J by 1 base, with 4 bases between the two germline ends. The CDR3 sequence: CASSLEANTEAFF. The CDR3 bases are TGCGCCAGCAGCTTGGAAGCGAACACTGAAGCTTTCTTT.